This TCR beta chain was identified in a study of early T cells in non-severe SARS-CoV-2 infection. Via MiXCR, TCRdb re-called the 5' RACE reads, giving one row per CDR3 protein. The sample consists of around 37,000 distinct CDR3 sequences, 9% to 10% of them appearing once. Between the trimmed V and J ends, which lost 7 bases and 4 bases, there was a span of 22 bases. The CDR3 covers 16 residues. The germline gives CDR1 LNHDA, CDR2 SQIVND (reference sequence). This clonotype was seen just once. The sequenced sample consisted of whole blood. The clonotype comes from an adult who was a healthcare worker with PCR-confirmed SARS-CoV-2 infection or an uninfected control (not recorded which). The rearrangement links TRBV19 to TRBJ1-2; TRBD1 is a possible D gene (5 bases). The DNA of the CDR3 is TGTGCCAGTACCCCGGGGGGATCGGGGATCACCTATGGCTACACCTTC. Amino acids: CASTPGGSGITYGYTF.